There are many counts of the clone carrying this T cell receptor (beta chain). The antigen remains undetermined. The data are from a study of CD8+CD57+ T cells in acquired aplastic anemia. TCR beta VDJ and CDR3 profiles were obtained from a genomic DNA template. MiXCR, run by TCRdb on the reads, gives a single entry per CDR3 protein. The sample holds fewer than 200,000 distinct CDR3 sequences; around 60% are singletons and the top ten take roughly 44%. Broader study findings: Overlapping CD8+ CDR3 repertoires of patients and controls contained roughly 29 shared sequences. No significant difference in CD8+ Simpson's diversity was found between patients and controls.

V was pared by 2 bases and J by 5 bases, with 9 bases between. CDR1 is SNHLY, CDR2 FYNNEI, per germline. There are 13 residues in the CDR3. This clonotype was obtained from a human donor in good health. V usage is TRBV2 and J usage is TRBJ2-5, with no clear D. The material sequenced was sorted CD4+, CD8+, or CD8+CD57+ T cells (not recorded which) from PBMCs. The CDR3 DNA sequence: TGTGCCAGCAGTGAATTACTCCGGGAGACCCAGTACTTC. Residues: CASSELLRETQYF.